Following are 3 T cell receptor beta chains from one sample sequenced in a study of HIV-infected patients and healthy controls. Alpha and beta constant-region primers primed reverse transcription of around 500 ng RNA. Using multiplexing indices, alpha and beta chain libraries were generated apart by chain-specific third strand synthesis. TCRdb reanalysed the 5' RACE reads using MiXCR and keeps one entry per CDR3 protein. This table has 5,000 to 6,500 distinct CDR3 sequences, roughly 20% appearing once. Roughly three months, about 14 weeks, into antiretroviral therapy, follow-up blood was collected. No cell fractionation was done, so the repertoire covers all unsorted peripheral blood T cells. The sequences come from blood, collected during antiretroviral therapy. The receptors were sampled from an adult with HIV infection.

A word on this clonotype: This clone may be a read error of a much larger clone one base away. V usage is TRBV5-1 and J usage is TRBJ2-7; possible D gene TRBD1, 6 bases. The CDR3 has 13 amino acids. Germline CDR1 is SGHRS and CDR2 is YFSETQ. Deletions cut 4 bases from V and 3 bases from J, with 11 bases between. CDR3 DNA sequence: TGCGCCAGCAGCGCGGACAGTTACTACGAGCAGTACTTC. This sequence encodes CASSADSYYEQYF.

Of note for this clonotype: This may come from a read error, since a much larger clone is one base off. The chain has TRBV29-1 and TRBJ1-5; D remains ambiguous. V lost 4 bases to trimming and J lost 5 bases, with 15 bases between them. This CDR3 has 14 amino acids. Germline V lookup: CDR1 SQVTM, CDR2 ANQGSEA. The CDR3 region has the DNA TGCAGCGTTGTACAGTGGTCGGCGGATCAGCCCCAGCATTTT. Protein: CSVVQWSADQPQHF.

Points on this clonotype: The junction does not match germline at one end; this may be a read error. The CDR3 DNA is TGTGTCAGCAGCTTTAAGACTGACGAACACTACGAGCAGTACTTC. Protein sequence: CVSSFKTDEHYEQYF. V gene TRBV7-9 combines with J gene TRBJ2-7; D not certain. Per the germline V gene, CDR1 is SEHNR and CDR2 is FQNEAQ (reference sequence). This CDR3 comprises 15 residues.